This record concerns one T cell receptor (beta chain) sequence. Its target antigen remains unknown. It has no much larger one-base neighbor in the sample; base qualities were not kept. TCRbeta CDR3 regions were amplified from genomic DNA using the immunoSEQ Assay, a bias-controlled multiplex PCR. In the original analysis: The number of nucleated cells in each sample was estimated from the amplification of reference gene primers within the assay. To quantify the absolute abundance of each unique TCRbeta CDR3 rearrangement, sequence reads were collapsed and filtered. For each sample, productive Simpson clonality was calculated by taking the square root of Simpson's diversity index across productive rearrangements. Sourced from immuneACCESS, this table was stored by TCRdb with only in-frame sequences that have V and J called. A share of the clones is absent; for the studies checked, an unresolved V gene accounts for under half, and the remainder has no known explanation. D and trimming were read from the DNA, whereas the V and J calls and clone size are those reported in that table. This sample is represented by over 130,000 clones; about 86% of them were singletons. Roughly 8% of the sample is in the top ten clones.

The sample comes from a study of blood T cell repertoires in COVID-19 (dated by TCRdb to 2019 to 2021). Some background on the complete study: Samples covering the acute and convalescent phases of COVID-19 were provided by collaborators in the United States, Italy and Spain. The prospective study material was composed of cDNA or gDNA derived from T cells, B-cell-depleted T cells, or PBMCs. The dataset comprised deeply sampled blood TCRbeta repertoires from subjects exposed to, actively infected with, or recovered from COVID-19. The repertoires were released in a freely available public database intended as a resource for research on the immune response to SARS-CoV-2. The samples were drawn from the first 160 participants of the ongoing ImmuneRACE study and from 1,254 subjects provided by 6 global collaborators. A de-identified subject ID, COVID-19 status, age in years and sex were almost always included in the sample metadata. Where HLA class I and class II types were available, the types were taken from metadata supplied by the sample provider, not from assay-based typing. Results the study describes overall, beyond this receptor: The amount of clinical and demographic metadata varied by source and participant and was provided uncurated.

Each collaborating institution followed its own protocols to collect whole blood in K2EDTA tubes. Collaborator samples were shipped for TCRbeta analysis as frozen whole blood, isolated PBMCs, or DNA extracted from either sample type. Specimen: peripheral blood. This TCR was sampled from a human donor in a cohort sampled during active COVID-19.

The CDR3 loop reads CASSLQGGYQPQHF. The DNA reads as follows: TGTGCCAGCAGCTTACAGGGAGGGTATCAGCCCCAGCATTTT. Recombination connected TRBV7-6 to TRBJ1-5; TRBD1 is possibly the D segment (5 matching bases). V is reduced by 2 bases and J by 5 bases, leaving a spacing of 10 bases between them. The CDR1 and CDR2 encoded by the germline V gene are SGHVS and FNYEAQ. Including cysteine and phenylalanine, the CDR3 has 14 amino acids. The retained sequence is limited to the CDR3, 42 bases, with the frame set at the first base.